The 14 T cell receptor beta chains listed next were all sequenced from one sample in a study of blood T cell repertoires in COVID-19. Clones were sequenced by immunoSEQ multiplex PCR, and TCRdb holds only the in-frame ones, with some missing. The sample includes roughly 73,000 clones, more than 75% of them seen just once. Source material: peripheral blood. These receptors originate from a man aged 50-60 years with acute or convalescent COVID-19.

This chain connects TRBV19 to TRBJ1-2, with 8 bases lining up with TRBD1. The germline V gene encodes CDR1 LNHDA and CDR2 SQIVND (reference sequence). V shed 5 bases, J shed 8 bases, and the junction held 4 bases outside the gene matches. The CDR3 loop spans 12 amino acids. The chain's CDR3 is CASSETGDGYTF. CDR3 nucleotides: TGTGCCAGTAGTGAGACAGGGGACGGCTACACCTTC.

Regarding this clone: This same CDR3 is encoded by further DNA sequences in the sample. This sequence joins TRBV7-9 and TRBJ2-1; 11 bases align to TRBD1. Trimming took 5 bases from V and 15 from J; bases not matched to a gene: 21. The CDR3 runs 17 residues. Germline values: CDR1 SEHNR, CDR2 FQNEAQ (reference sequence). Here the CDR3 reads CASSPGQGATIELSSFF. CDR3 nucleotide sequence: TGTGCCAGCAGCCCAGGACAGGGGGCCACAATCGAACTCTCTTCGTTCTTC.

Note on this clone: One junction end does not reproduce the germline sequence, and a read error may be involved. V is TRBV5-1 and J is TRBJ1-5; 8 positions agree with TRBD1. Germline V CDR1 and CDR2: SGHRS, YFSETQ. The length of the CDR3 is 16 residues. DNA for the CDR3: TGCGCCAGCGGCTTGGACGGGACAGGCGTCAATCAGCCCCAGCATTTT. It translates to CASGLDGTGVNQPQHF. Based on the CDR3 plus reference TRBV5-1 and TRBJ1-5, the full variable domain is KAGVTQTPRYLIKTRGQQVTLSCSPISGHRSVSWYQQTPGQGLQFLFEYFSETQRNKGNFPGRFSGRQFSNSRSEMNVSTLELGDSALYLCASGLDGTGVNQPQHFGDGTRLSIL.

The chain is built from TRBV18 and TRBJ2-5; D not certain. V gave up 0 bases and J gave up 2 bases, with 7 bases separating them. Germline CDR1 KGHSH, CDR2 LQKENI. The CDR3 length is 14 residues. The CDR3 coding sequence is TGTGCCAGCTCACCACCAGTAGTTCAAGAGACCCAGTACTTC. This translates into CASSPPVVQETQYF.

The rearrangement joins TRBV11-2 to TRBJ2-7; 8 bases are shared with TRBD2. V dropped 5 bases and J dropped 7; count of bases not matched to a gene: 13. This CDR3 region has 15 residues. Germline CDR1 reads SGHAT; CDR2 reads FQNNGV. The chain's CDR3 is CASSSIRGLVGEQYF. Written as DNA, the CDR3 is TGTGCCAGCAGCAGTATACGGGGACTAGTCGGTGAGCAGTACTTC.

The chain is built from TRBV4-3 and TRBJ1-1; 9 bases are a match to TRBD1. The CDR3 sequence is 15 residues long. The germline V gene encodes CDR1 LGHNA and CDR2 YSLEER. V lost 4 bases and J lost 3; bases outside the gene matches: 6. In DNA form, the CDR3 reads TGCGCCAGCAGCCGAAACAGGGGGCGGGACACTGAAGCTTTCTTT. Translating gives CASSRNRGRDTEAFF.

The J gene is TRBJ2-2, the V gene TRBV4-2; 11 bases match TRBD1. CDR1 LGHNA and CDR2 YNFKEQ come from the germline V gene. CDR3 size: 17 residues. V lost 2 bases to trimming and J lost 7 bases; unmatched junction nucleotides: 9. The CDR3 DNA reads as TGTGCCAGCAGCCAACCCTCAGGGACAGGGGGTTTCGGGGAGCTGTTTTTT. The encoded protein is CASSQPSGTGGFGELFF.

This chain uses TRBV9 with TRBJ2-1; 9 bases are shared with TRBD2. Per germline, CDR1 SGDLS and CDR2 YYNGEE. V was pared by 7 bases and J by 5 bases, with 7 bases of the junction left unmatched. The CDR3 spans 14 residues. The CDR3 loop reads CASAGREGHNEQFF. CDR3 bases: TGTGCCAGCGCGGGGCGGGAGGGCCACAATGAGCAGTTCTTC.

The chain uses TRBV6-5 and TRBJ2-2; D might be TRBD2 (6 bases). The CDR3 has 16 residues. Germline CDR1 MNHEY, CDR2 SVGAGI. Between the trimmed V and J ends, which lost 2 bases and 4 bases, there was a span of 14 bases. The CDR3 reads CASSYGRYGGTGELFF. The CDR3 DNA reads as TGTGCCAGCAGTTACGGGAGGTACGGCGGCACCGGGGAGCTGTTTTTT.

For the CDR3, the DNA is TGCAGCGTGTCGGGACAGATGAACACTGAAGCTTTCTTT. This codes for CSVSGQMNTEAFF. The V gene is TRBV29-1, the J gene TRBJ1-1; 7 bases are shared with TRBD1. Trimming took 6 bases from V and 0 from J; bases not matched to a gene: 4. The CDR3 totals 13 residues. Germline CDR1 is SQVTM and CDR2 is ANQGSEA. The variable domain in full, with the rest retrieved from reference TRBV29-1 and TRBJ1-1, is SAVISQKPSRDICQRGTSLTIQCQVDSQVTMMFWYRQQPGQSLTLIATANQGSEATYESGFVIDKFPISRPNLTFSTLTVSNMSPEDSSIYLCSVSGQMNTEAFFGQGTRLTVV.

In DNA form, the CDR3 reads TGCGCCAGCAGCACTAGCGGGAGCGTTTCTTACGAGCAGTACTTC. Protein product: CASSTSGSVSYEQYF. The gene calls are TRBV5-1 and TRBJ2-7; 11 nucleotides line up with TRBD2. Germline CDR1 and CDR2: SGHRS and YFSETQ. J gave up 4 bases and V 4 bases, and 7 bases lay outside the gene matches. The CDR3 totals 15 residues.

The chain carries TRBV27 and TRBJ1-2, with a weak D call TRBD1 (6 bases). V dropped 5 bases and J dropped 8 bases, with 15 bases sitting between them. CDR3 length: 13 amino acids. Germline values: CDR1 MNHEY, CDR2 SMNVEV (reference sequence). The CDR3 nucleotides read TGTGCCAGCAGTGCCCTGACAGGTGGGGGCTACACCTTC. This codes for CASSALTGGGYTF.

The chain employs TRBV5-1 and TRBJ2-5, with 7 bases that match TRBD2. The CDR3 is 14 amino acids. Per germline, CDR1 SGHRS and CDR2 YFSETQ. V lost 5 bases to trimming and J lost 2 bases; unmatched junction nucleotides: 6. CDR3 DNA sequence: TGCGCCAGCAGTGGGGGGGGAGGACAAGAGACCCAGTACTTC. This translates into CASSGGGGQETQYF.

This chain links TRBV7-2 with TRBJ2-6, with D perhaps TRBD1 (5 bases). The V and J ends lost 5 bases and 0 bases respectively, with 8 bases between them. CDR3 length equals 15 residues. Germline V gene sequence: CDR1 SGHTA, CDR2 FQGNSA. The CDR3 reads CASSQQASGANVLTF. The CDR3 DNA follows: TGTGCCAGCAGCCAACAGGCCTCTGGGGCCAACGTCCTGACTTTC.